The clone carrying this T cell receptor beta chain was observed once. This entry is derived from a study of PD-L1 blockade in urothelial cancer. From germline, CDR1 is MDHEN and CDR2 SYDVKM. The J segment lost 6 bases and the V segment lost 6 bases, leaving 3 bases of the junction unmatched. This CDR3 contains 13 residues. Libraries were prepared by immunoSEQ multiplex PCR; TCRdb keeps only in-frame clonotypes and omits some of them. The table shows tens of thousands of clones, with roughly 89% occurring only once. Time point given: pretreatment peripheral blood. The sequenced sample was PBMCs, obtained around atezolizumab (anti-PD-L1) treatment. This TCR was sampled from a man aged 55-75 years with urothelial cancer. The chain links TRBV28 to TRBJ1-2; 11 bases fit TRBD1. The CDR3 spells CASSGQGANGYTF. For the CDR3, the DNA is TGTGCCAGCAGCGGACAGGGGGCAAATGGCTACACCTTC.